Included here is one T cell receptor beta chain sequence, with context. Its matching antigen is unknown. Definition of naive CD8+ T cells rested on a CD45RO-CCR7+CD27+CD95- profile. This sample was taken from a study of CXCR3-negative and CXCR3-positive naive CD8 T cells. General study findings and limits: Similar TRBV-TRBJ usage was seen in naive cells (both CXCR3-negative and CXCR3-positive), but memory cells differed. TRB CDR3s of CXCR3-positive naive cells were more hydrophobic than those of CXCR3-negative naive cells. After cryopreservation, expression of CXCR3 was partially reduced, and most assays were run with fresh PBMCs.

CDR1 and CDR2 (germline): ENHRY, SYGVKD. This CDR3 comprises 16 residues. All TRB cDNA libraries came from 5' RACE performed with UMI labels. No DNA is given; TCRdb re-called the 5' RACE reads and lists each CDR3 protein once. The sample has about 63,000 distinct CDR3 sequences. V is TRBV10-3 and J is TRBJ1-1. This TCR was sampled from a human donor in good health. Some clones in this sample may be carry-over from other donors' samples. Sequencing was performed on naive CXCR3+ CD8+ T cells from blood. Subset defined: CD45RO-CCR7+CD27+CD95- naive CD8+ T cells expressing CXCR3 (TNR3+). The CDR3 reads CAISDGRVTSNTEAFF.